This is a list of T cell receptor beta chains from one sample in a study of blood T cell repertoires in COVID-19. The method was immunoSEQ multiplex PCR; TCRdb's version includes in-frame clones alone and lacks a portion of them. This sample yields approximately 10,000 clones, of which around 70% are seen a single time; roughly 5.6% belongs to the top ten. Input material: peripheral blood. These receptors were collected from a man between 60 and 70 years old with COVID-19, enrolled during active disease. The conserved cysteine and the conserved F or W are not part of the CDR3 here.

v_call	cdr3_length	j_call	cdr3_aa
TRBV3-1/TRBV3-2	13	TRBJ1-3	ASSQRGVSGNTIY
TRBV9	13	TRBJ1-4	ASSYGQGIGEKLF
TRBV5-4	13	TRBJ1-6	ASSLDRGYNSPLH
TRBV30	15	TRBJ1-2	AWRAPGQGASNYGYT
TRBV7-9	14	TRBJ2-5	ASSRLGYTPQGTQY
TRBV7-3	10	TRBJ2-2	ASRKEGGELF
TRBV11-2	13	TRBJ2-5	ASSLAVREDETQY
TRBV29-1	14	TRBJ2-1	SVDPLLASRFNEQF
TRBV10-3	16	TRBJ2-3	AISESQQGLADTDTQY
TRBV28	12	TRBJ1-1	ASSGNIQGTEAF
TRBV19	14	TRBJ2-2	ASSRIRTGGTGELF
TRBV30	9	TRBJ1-3	AWVAGNTIY
TRBV5-1	13	TRBJ1-5	ASSSTGNSNQPQH
TRBV6-6	12	TRBJ2-7	ASSYSRDSYEQY
TRBV5-6	12	TRBJ1-1	ASTWQGQNTEAF
TRBV30	10	TRBJ1-2	AWSRGNYGYT
TRBV19	11	TRBJ1-5	ASAGEGNQPQH
TRBV27	13	TRBJ1-2	ASSGDRGFNYGYT
TRBV30	11	TRBJ1-2	ALGVGSRWGYT
TRBV7-7	14	TRBJ2-1	ASSLADGSSYNEQF
TRBV7-2	14	TRBJ1-2	ASSLVGSGNFYGYT
TRBV28	11	TRBJ1-1	ASNSPMNTEAF
TRBV19	13	TRBJ2-1	ASSIGGGGRYEQF
TRBV11-2	14	TRBJ2-5	ASSLGWGDGYETQY
TRBV10-3	14	TRBJ2-1	AISVYPLSGYNEQF
TRBV12-3/TRBV12-4	11	TRBJ1-2	ASRQQALLGYT
TRBV27	13	TRBJ2-3	ASSARGGRGDTQY
TRBV27	14	TRBJ2-2	ASTQSGQGNTGELF
TRBV5-5	13	TRBJ1-3	ASSLDVYSGNTIY
TRBV4-1	13	TRBJ2-1	ASSSFSSANNEQF
TRBV7-9	13	TRBJ1-1	ASSYTGTGNTEAF
TRBV5-1	12	TRBJ2-5	ASDGQGLGETQY
TRBV29-1	10	TRBJ1-1	SVGQWSTEAF
TRBV4-1	12	TRBJ2-7	ASSQGQSSYEQY
TRBV27	15	TRBJ1-5	ASSLLWPDGTNQPQH
TRBV19	14	TRBJ2-1	ASSISLAGAYNEQF
TRBV6-6	13	TRBJ2-7	ASSRSGQGTYEQY
TRBV2	12	TRBJ2-1	ASLTGGPPHEQF
TRBV28	11	TRBJ1-3	ASSPSVGNTIY
TRBV7-9	11	TRBJ1-4	ASSYGRAEKLF
TRBV5-4	13	TRBJ2-1	ASSFSGQGAEEQF
TRBV5-1	13	TRBJ2-3	ASSLGISSTDTQY
TRBV14	14	TRBJ1-1	ASSQDKGTPNTEAF
TRBV30	11	TRBJ1-4	AWADRDNEKLF
TRBV11-2	13	TRBJ1-2	ASSPRAGAPNGYT
TRBV30	12	TRBJ1-2	AWSRTGGDYGYT
TRBV3-1/TRBV3-2	13	TRBJ1-3	ASSPSGGAGNTIY
TRBV30	13	TRBJ1-3	AWSLQGAGGNTIY
TRBV5-1	11	TRBJ2-3	ASSSSPGEKEY
TRBV6-5	11	TRBJ1-2	ASSYRENYGYT
TRBV30	13	TRBJ1-2	AWSVLRGNEKGYT
TRBV9	13	TRBJ2-1	ASSVLTGSRNEQF
TRBV28	13	TRBJ1-5	ASSTGHHSNQPQH
TRBV15	12	TRBJ1-2	ATSRVQDSYGYT
TRBV14	14	TRBJ2-2	ASSHLGHTNTGELF
TRBV7-2	12	TRBJ1-2	ASTKGIGFYGYT
TRBV7-8	19	TRBJ2-1	ASSLARLAGGPTSSYNEQF
TRBV7-2	11	TRBJ1-6	ASSLQMDSPLH
TRBV6-4	12	TRBJ2-4	ASSDSIRGNIQY